This T cell receptor beta chain was sequenced in a study of shared clonotypes between healthy human individuals. This clone has only a few counts. This same CDR3 is encoded by further DNA sequences in the sample. Trimming took off 4 bases at V and 1 base at J, with 12 bases between the two ends. The CDR3 runs to 14 residues. The germline gives CDR1 SGHNT, CDR2 YYREEE (reference sequence). Splitting of each subset's genomic DNA was done evenly across several immunoSEQ plates. Profiling relied on immunoSEQ multiplex PCR, and the TCRdb table lists in-frame clones only, not all of them. This table holds more than 2 million clones, about 93% found once. It was CD45RO-negative cells, positively selected for CCR7, that made up naive CD8 cells, with terminally differentiated effector memory CD45RA+ cells excluded. All donors were Caucasian adults living in Nashville, Tennessee.

Input material: naive CD8+ T cells from PBMCs. The source of this sequence is a man younger than 35 in good health. Some clones in this sample may be carry-over from other donors' samples. The V and J genes are TRBV5-4 and TRBJ2-7, with D possibly being TRBD1 or TRBD2 (5 bases each). CDR3 region: CASSIRDRSYEQYF. DNA for the CDR3: TGTGCCAGCAGCATCCGGGACCGGTCCTACGAGCAGTACTTC.